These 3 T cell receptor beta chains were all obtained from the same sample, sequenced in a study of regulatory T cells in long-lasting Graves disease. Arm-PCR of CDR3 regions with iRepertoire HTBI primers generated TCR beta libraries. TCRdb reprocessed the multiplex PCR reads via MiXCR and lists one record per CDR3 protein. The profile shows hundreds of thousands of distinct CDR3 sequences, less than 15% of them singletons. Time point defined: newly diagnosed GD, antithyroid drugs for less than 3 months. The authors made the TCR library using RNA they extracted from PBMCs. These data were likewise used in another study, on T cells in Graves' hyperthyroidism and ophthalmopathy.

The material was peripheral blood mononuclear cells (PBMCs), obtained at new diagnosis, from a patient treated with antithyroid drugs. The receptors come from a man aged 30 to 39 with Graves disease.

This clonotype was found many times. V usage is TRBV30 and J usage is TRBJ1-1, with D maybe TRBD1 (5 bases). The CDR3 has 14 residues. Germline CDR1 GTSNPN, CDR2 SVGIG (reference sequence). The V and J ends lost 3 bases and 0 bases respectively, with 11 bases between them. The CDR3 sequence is CAWRKGRLNTEAFF. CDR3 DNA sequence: TGTGCCTGGAGGAAGGGACGATTGAACACTGAAGCTTTCTTT.

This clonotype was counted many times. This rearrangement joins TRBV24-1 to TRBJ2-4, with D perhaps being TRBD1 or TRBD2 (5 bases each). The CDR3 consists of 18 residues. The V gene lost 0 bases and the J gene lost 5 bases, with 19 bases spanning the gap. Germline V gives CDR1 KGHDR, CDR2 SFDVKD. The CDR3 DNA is TGTGCCACCAGTGATTTGCCGGGACCCCAGAGAGGGGAAAACATTCAGTACTTC. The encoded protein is CATSDLPGPQRGENIQYF.

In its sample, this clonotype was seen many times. CDR3 nucleotide sequence: TGTGCCAGCAGCCTTGGGACAGCTAATTCACCCCTCCACTTT. Translation: CASSLGTANSPLHF. V is TRBV12-3 or TRBV12-4 and J is TRBJ1-6, with 7 bases lining up with TRBD1. V was pared by 6 bases and J by 6 bases, with 5 bases of the junction left unmatched. The CDR3 has 14 amino acids.